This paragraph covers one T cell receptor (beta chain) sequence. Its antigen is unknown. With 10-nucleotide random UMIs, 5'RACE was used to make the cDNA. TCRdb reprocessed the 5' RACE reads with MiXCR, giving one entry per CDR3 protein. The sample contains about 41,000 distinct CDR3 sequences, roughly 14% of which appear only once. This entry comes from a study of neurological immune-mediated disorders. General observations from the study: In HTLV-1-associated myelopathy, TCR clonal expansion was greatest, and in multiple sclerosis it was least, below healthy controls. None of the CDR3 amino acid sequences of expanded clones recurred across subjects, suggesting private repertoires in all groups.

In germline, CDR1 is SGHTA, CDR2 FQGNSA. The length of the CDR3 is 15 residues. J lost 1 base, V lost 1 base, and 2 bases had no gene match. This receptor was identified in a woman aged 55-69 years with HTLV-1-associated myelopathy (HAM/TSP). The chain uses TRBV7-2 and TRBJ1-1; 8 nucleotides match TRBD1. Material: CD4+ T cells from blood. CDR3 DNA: TGTGCCAGCAGCTTAGACGGACAGGGGAACACTGAAGCTTTCTTT. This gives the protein CASSLDGQGNTEAFF. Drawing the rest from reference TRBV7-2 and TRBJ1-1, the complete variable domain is GAGVSQSPSNKVTEKGKDVELRCDPISGHTALYWYRQSLGQGLEFLIYFQGNSAPDKSGLPSDRFSAERTGGSVSTLTIQRTQQEDSAVYLCASSLDGQGNTEAFFGQGTRLTVV.